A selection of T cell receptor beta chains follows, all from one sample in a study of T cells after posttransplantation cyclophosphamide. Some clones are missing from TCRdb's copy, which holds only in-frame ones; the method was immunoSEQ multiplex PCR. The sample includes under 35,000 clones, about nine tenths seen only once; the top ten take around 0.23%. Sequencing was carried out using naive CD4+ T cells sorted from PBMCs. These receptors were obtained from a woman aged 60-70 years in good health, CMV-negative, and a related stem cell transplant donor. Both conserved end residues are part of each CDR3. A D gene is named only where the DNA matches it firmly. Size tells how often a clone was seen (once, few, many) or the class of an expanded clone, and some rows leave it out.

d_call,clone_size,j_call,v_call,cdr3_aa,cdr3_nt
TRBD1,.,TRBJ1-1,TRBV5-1,CASSTGQGVNTEAFF,TGCGCCAGCAGCACTGGACAGGGGGTGAACACTGAAGCTTTCTTT
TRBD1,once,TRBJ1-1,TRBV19,CASSIARDRGRGAEAFF,TGTGCCAGTAGTATAGCGCGGGACAGGGGGCGCGGGGCTGAAGCTTTCTTT
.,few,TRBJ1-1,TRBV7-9,CASSLEDKMNTEAFF,TGTGCCAGCAGCTTAGAAGACAAGATGAACACTGAAGCTTTCTTT
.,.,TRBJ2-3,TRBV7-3,CASSRYTDTQYF,TGTGCCAGCAGCCGTTACACAGATACGCAGTATTTT
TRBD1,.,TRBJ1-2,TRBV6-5,CASSYSKTGGFYGYTF,TGTGCCAGCAGTTACTCCAAGACAGGGGGATTCTATGGCTACACCTTC
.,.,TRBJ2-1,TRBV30,CAWSLVKSMIVDEQFF,TGTGCCTGGAGCCTAGTCAAGAGCATGATAGTCGATGAGCAGTTCTTC
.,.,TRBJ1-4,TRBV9,CASSVNREGEKLFF,TGTGCCAGCAGCGTCAACAGGGAGGGAGAAAAACTGTTTTTT
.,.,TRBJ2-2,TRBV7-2,CASRLQGELFF,TGTGCCAGCAGATTACAGGGGGAGCTGTTTTTT
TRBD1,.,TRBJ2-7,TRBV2,CANSRDSSYEQYF,TGTGCCAACAGCCGGGACAGCTCCTACGAGCAGTACTTC
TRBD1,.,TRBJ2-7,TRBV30,CAWSQDRGGLTLGEQYF,TGTGCCTGGAGTCAGGACAGGGGGGGCCTTACATTGGGGGAGCAGTACTTC
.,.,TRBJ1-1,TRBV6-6,CASTRQLGSEAFF,TGTGCCAGCACCAGACAGCTTGGATCTGAAGCTTTCTTT
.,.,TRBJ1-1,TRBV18,CASSYRNTEAFF,TGTGCCAGCTCATACAGGAACACTGAAGCTTTCTTT
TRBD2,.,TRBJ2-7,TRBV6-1,CASSKTSGRAGEQYF,TGTGCCAGCAGTAAGACTAGCGGGAGGGCCGGGGAGCAGTACTTC
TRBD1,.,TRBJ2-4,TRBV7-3,CASSPGQGLAKNIQYF,TGTGCCAGCAGCCCGGGACAGGGTCTGGCCAAAAACATTCAGTACTTC
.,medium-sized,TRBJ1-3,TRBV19,CASSIGAGAGNTIYF,TGTGCCAGTAGTATTGGGGCAGGGGCTGGAAACACCATATATTTT
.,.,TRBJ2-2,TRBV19,CASTMRGELFF,TGTGCCAGTACCATGCGCGGGGAGCTGTTTTTT
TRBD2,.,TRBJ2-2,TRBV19,CASSIEGRGTGELFF,TGTGCCAGTAGTATAGAGGGGAGGGGCACCGGGGAGCTGTTTTTT
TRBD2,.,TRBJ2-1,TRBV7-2,CASSLGAGRGVEQFF,TGTGCCAGCAGCTTAGGAGCGGGGCGAGGCGTGGAGCAGTTCTTC
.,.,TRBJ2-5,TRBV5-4,CASSLGPGLFGETQYF,TGTGCCAGCAGCTTGGGCCCCGGACTCTTCGGGGAGACCCAGTACTTC
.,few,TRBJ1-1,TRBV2,CASSDEQNTEAFF,TGTGCCAGCAGTGACGAACAGAACACTGAAGCTTTCTTT
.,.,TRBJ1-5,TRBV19,CASSIGWGGNQPQHF,TGTGCCAGTAGTATAGGTTGGGGCGGCAATCAGCCCCAGCATTTT
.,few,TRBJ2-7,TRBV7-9,CASSPFTNGEEQYF,TGTGCCAGCAGCCCTTTTACTAACGGGGAGGAGCAGTACTTC
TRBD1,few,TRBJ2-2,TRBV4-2,CASSQGQVGDTGELFF,TGTGCCAGCAGCCAGGGACAGGTAGGCGACACCGGGGAGCTGTTTTTT
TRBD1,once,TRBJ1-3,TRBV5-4,CASSLAPGQVFSGNTIYF,TGTGCCAGCAGCTTGGCACCGGGACAGGTATTCTCTGGAAACACCATATATTTT
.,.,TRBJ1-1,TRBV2,CASSDQGGTEAFF,TGTGCCAGCAGTGATCAGGGTGGAACTGAAGCTTTCTTT
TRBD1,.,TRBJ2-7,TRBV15,CATSSGTVYEQYF,TGTGCCACCAGCTCCGGGACAGTCTACGAGCAGTACTTC
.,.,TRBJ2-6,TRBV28,CASSTPGPSGANVLTF,TGTGCCAGCAGTACGCCAGGGCCCTCTGGGGCCAACGTCCTGACTTTC
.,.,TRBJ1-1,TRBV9,CASSVTGRNTEAFF,TGTGCCAGCAGCGTTACCGGGAGGAACACTGAAGCTTTCTTT